This T cell receptor (beta chain) was sequenced in a study of CD8+ T cells in alopecia areata. The CDR3 totals 14 residues. Germline lookup yields CDR1 WNHNN and CDR2 SYGVQD (reference sequence). V was pared by 2 bases and J by 1 base, with 7 bases between. Study-level findings and limits: On tofacitinib, scalp and blood still held many of the expanded lesional clones.

Documented treatment: oral pan-JAK inhibitor, 5-10 mg twice daily. Alopecia areata patients provided lesional scalp punch biopsies and peripheral blood, both collected for the study. Once RNA had been extracted, it was reverse transcribed into cDNA to act as the sequencing template. Sequencing was performed with immunoSEQ multiplex PCR; in TCRdb, only in-frame clones are kept and a portion is missing. Here the sample spans some 220,000 clones, about 57% being singletons. Of note for this clone: The antigen is undetermined.

The source material was CD4+ T cells sorted from blood, sampled at week 4, from a patient treated with tofacitinib. The receptor comes from a human donor with alopecia areata. This chain joins TRBV10-1 and TRBJ2-3; D gene uncertain. The DNA for the CDR3 is TGCGCCAGCAGTGAGGGGGTACGCACAGATACGCAGTATTTT. Its translation is CASSEGVRTDTQYF.